The clone carrying this T cell receptor beta chain was observed many times. As yet, its antigen is unknown. This entry comes from a study of neurological immune-mediated disorders. Study results and limitations: HTLV-1-associated myelopathy displayed the greatest TCR clonal expansion, and multiple sclerosis exhibited the smallest, lower than that of healthy controls. Private repertoires in all groups were suggested by the absence of shared CDR3 amino acid sequences among expanded clones across subjects.

Time point meaning: longitudinal time-point 1 (baseline). Libraries used 2 million unsorted PBMCs kept frozen in RNAlater. 5'RACE with 10-nucleotide random UMIs produced the cDNA. One entry per CDR3 protein, called by TCRdb with MiXCR from the 5' RACE reads. The sample lists about 71,000 distinct CDR3 sequences, 9.5% to 13% occurring once. Germline V gives CDR1 LGHNA, CDR2 YNFKEQ. With 0 bases clipped from V and 3 bases from J, the junction kept 1 base outside the gene matches. The CDR3 consists of 17 residues. This chain joins TRBV4-2 and TRBJ2-1, with TRBD2 matching 14 bases. This TCR derives from a man aged 25-40 years in good health. The sequencing sample was made of PBMCs. For the CDR3, the DNA is TGTGCCAGCAGCCAAGAGGGACTAGCGGGAGTCTACAATGAGCAGTTCTTC. Translated: CASSQEGLAGVYNEQFF.